These T cell receptor beta chains were read from a single sample in a study of molecular identifiers for immune sequencing clone quantification. TCRdb used MiXCR to reprocess the PCR reads, holding one entry per CDR3 protein. The repertoire consists of about 510,000 distinct CDR3 sequences, with over 20% occurring once and the leading ten covering about 0.8%. Sequenced material: naive CD8+ T cells from blood, with Jurkat cell RNA spiked in. Receptors originate from a human donor in good health. Some libraries in this study had Jurkat cell RNA spiked in. The CDR3 runs from the conserved cysteine through the conserved F or W. A D gene is named only where the DNA matches it firmly. Size tells how often a clone was seen (once, few, many) or the class of an expanded clone, and some rows leave it out.

>TRBV7-9|-|TRBJ1-1|17|many
CASSPGRPAGPNTEAFF
TGTGCCAGCAGCCCAGGACGACCCGCAGGCCCAAACACTGAAGCTTTCTTT
>TRBV2|-|TRBJ2-3|15|many
CASRGDFSGTDTQYF
TGTGCCAGCAGGGGGGACTTCTCGGGCACAGATACGCAGTATTTT
>TRBV13|-|TRBJ2-1|14|-
CASLLRATYNEQFF
TGTGCCAGCCTCCTTAGGGCGACCTACAATGAGCAGTTCTTC
>TRBV27|-|TRBJ1-5|13|many
CASSSASNQPQHF
TGTGCCAGCAGTTCAGCTAGCAATCAGCCCCAGCATTTT
>TRBV5-1|TRBD2|TRBJ2-4|19|-
CASSGTGTSGDLAKNIQYF
TGCGCCAGCAGCGGAACCGGGACTAGCGGGGATCTAGCCAAAAACATTCAGTACTTC
>TRBV6-5|-|TRBJ2-1|11|many
CASSSHNEQFF
TGTGCCAGCAGTTCCCACAATGAGCAGTTCTTC
>TRBV7-2|TRBD1|TRBJ2-5|15|-
CASSSGQGFWETQYF
TGTGCCAGCAGCTCGGGACAGGGGTTCTGGGAGACCCAGTACTTC
>TRBV12-3/TRBV12-4|-|TRBJ2-7|14|many
CATAGQPLGGEQYF
TGTGCCACCGCGGGACAGCCGTTGGGGGGGGAGCAGTACTTC
>TRBV20-1|-|TRBJ1-5|14|-
CSAQRLTGNQPQHF
TGCAGTGCTCAAAGGTTGACAGGAAATCAGCCCCAGCATTTT
>TRBV6-6|-|TRBJ2-2|13|few
CASSYQNTGELFF
TGTGCCAGCAGTTATCAGAACACCGGGGAGCTGTTTTTT
>TRBV7-9|-|TRBJ2-5|15|few
CASSPGESMKETQYF
TGTGCCAGCAGCCCCGGGGAAAGCATGAAAGAGACCCAGTACTTC
>TRBV4-1|-|TRBJ2-1|16|-
CASSQRLSSSYNEQFF
TGCGCCAGCAGCCAGAGACTATCGAGCTCCTACAATGAGCAGTTCTTC
>TRBV29-1|TRBD2|TRBJ2-3|16|many
CSVEEGTSGRSDTQYF
TGCAGCGTTGAAGAGGGGACTAGCGGGAGGTCAGATACGCAGTATTTT
>TRBV4-2|TRBD1|TRBJ2-7|16|many
CASSQETGTGGREQYF
TGTGCCAGCAGCCAAGAGACCGGGACAGGGGGCCGCGAGCAGTACTTC
>TRBV2|-|TRBJ2-7|19|-
CASSEPRDAGTGEPHEQYF
TGTGCCAGCAGTGAGCCCCGAGACGCCGGGACTGGCGAGCCTCACGAGCAGTACTTC
>TRBV12-3/TRBV12-4|TRBD1|TRBJ2-7|13|few
CASSGTADYEQYF
TGTGCCAGCAGTGGGACAGCCGACTACGAGCAGTACTTC
>TRBV27|-|TRBJ1-2|15|-
CASTPAGAIGDGYTF
TGTGCCAGCACCCCGGCGGGGGCTATTGGCGATGGCTACACCTTC
>TRBV20-1|-|TRBJ2-6|14|few
CSASPSSGANVLTF
TGCAGTGCTAGTCCGAGCTCTGGGGCCAACGTCCTGACTTTC
>TRBV30|-|TRBJ1-1|14|few
CAWSVQVDFTEAFF
TGTGCCTGGAGTGTACAGGTGGACTTCACTGAAGCTTTCTTT
>TRBV4-1|TRBD2|TRBJ2-3|18|-
CASSQDRVAGGPTDTQYF
TGCGCCAGCAGCCAAGATAGAGTAGCGGGGGGGCCCACAGATACGCAGTATTTT
>TRBV29-1|TRBD2|TRBJ2-3|16|many
CSVEWTSGSLTDTQYF
TGCAGCGTTGAATGGACTAGCGGGAGTCTCACAGATACGCAGTATTTT
>TRBV4-3|-|TRBJ1-4|18|many
CASSQDFSAPATNEKLFF
TGCGCCAGCAGCCAAGATTTTTCAGCGCCAGCAACTAATGAAAAACTGTTTTTT
>TRBV21-1|-|TRBJ2-4|15|many
CASSQSGRPKNIQYF
TGTGCCAGCAGCCAAAGTGGGAGACCCAAAAACATTCAGTACTTC
>TRBV14|-|TRBJ2-7|16|few
CASSQSGGYISYEQYF
TGTGCCAGCAGCCAGTCCGGAGGATATATTTCCTACGAGCAGTACTTC
>TRBV7-9|TRBD1|TRBJ2-7|11|few
CASSSTGQANF
TGTGCCAGCAGCTCCACGGGACAGGCGAACTTC
>TRBV7-7|TRBD1|TRBJ2-2|14|few
CASSSDRGTGELFF
TGTGCCAGCAGCTCGGACAGGGGAACCGGGGAGCTGTTTTTT
>TRBV7-9|TRBD1|TRBJ2-7|12|many
CASSGQGYEQYF
TGTGCCAGCAGCGGACAGGGGTACGAGCAGTACTTC
>TRBV4-1|TRBD1|TRBJ2-7|15|-
CASSQRQGDFGEQYF
TGCGCCAGCAGCCAAAGACAGGGGGACTTTGGCGAGCAGTACTTC
>TRBV4-2|-|TRBJ2-3|14|many
CASSQEASEDTQYF
TGTGCCAGCAGCCAAGAGGCTAGCGAAGATACGCAGTATTTT
>TRBV30|-|TRBJ2-3|12|few
CAWSGGTDTQYF
TGTGCCTGGAGCGGGGGCACAGATACGCAGTATTTT
>TRBV12-3/TRBV12-4|-|TRBJ1-5|13|-
CASSSTGRMPLHF
TGTGCCAGCAGTTCTACAGGGAGGATGCCCCTGCATTTT
>TRBV28|-|TRBJ1-3|16|-
CASSRPTGQNGNTIYF
TGTGCCAGCAGCCGCCCAACCGGACAGAATGGAAACACCATATATTTT
>TRBV27|-|TRBJ1-5|16|many
CASSLSPPYSNQPQHF
TGTGCCAGCAGTTTAAGTCCACCTTATAGCAATCAGCCCCAGCATTTT
>TRBV2|-|TRBJ1-3|15|-
CASSEAQGSGNTIYF
TGTGCCAGCAGTGAAGCGCAGGGCTCTGGAAACACCATATATTTT
>TRBV5-6|TRBD1|TRBJ2-7|15|few
CASSRDRGFSYEQYF
TGTGCCAGCAGCAGGGACAGGGGGTTTTCCTACGAGCAGTACTTC
>TRBV7-9|-|TRBJ2-5|14|-
CASSFGGLQETQYF
TGTGCCAGCAGCTTTGGGGGGTTACAAGAGACCCAGTACTTC
>TRBV19|TRBD1|TRBJ1-5|14|many
CASRTGTGRQPQHF
TGTGCCAGTAGAACCGGGACAGGGCGTCAGCCCCAGCATTTT
>TRBV7-9|TRBD2|TRBJ2-5|15|few
CASSLSAGEGETQYF
TGTGCCAGCAGCTTATCAGCGGGAGAAGGAGAGACCCAGTACTTC
>TRBV7-3|-|TRBJ1-3|15|-
CASSPDAGSGNTIYF
TGTGCCAGCAGCCCAGATGCAGGGTCTGGAAACACCATATATTTT
>TRBV20-1|TRBD2|TRBJ2-7|14|many
CSAKLAGVSYEQYF
TGCAGTGCCAAACTAGCGGGGGTCTCCTACGAGCAGTACTTC
>TRBV20-1|-|TRBJ1-1|15|-
CSARMGGPLGTEAFF
TGCAGTGCTAGGATGGGGGGTCCCCTTGGCACTGAAGCTTTCTTT
>TRBV15|TRBD2|TRBJ2-7|15|few
CATRSLAGTSYEQYF
TGTGCCACCAGGTCATTAGCGGGGACCTCCTACGAGCAGTACTTC
>TRBV15|TRBD1|TRBJ2-7|14|few
CATSKGDRPYEQYF
TGTGCCACCAGCAAGGGGGACAGACCCTACGAGCAGTACTTC
>TRBV7-9|-|TRBJ2-5|14|few
CASSLAIRSETQYF
TGTGCCAGCAGCTTAGCGATTAGGTCGGAGACCCAGTACTTC
>TRBV7-8|TRBD2|TRBJ2-5|15|-
CASSPSRGGGETQYF
TGTGCCAGCAGCCCCTCGCGCGGGGGAGGAGAGACCCAGTACTTC
>TRBV6-6|TRBD1|TRBJ1-2|15|-
CASSSRDSPNYGYTF
TGTGCCAGCAGTTCCCGGGACAGTCCAAACTATGGCTACACCTTC
>TRBV27|TRBD1|TRBJ2-7|14|few
CASSPTGLSYEQYF
TGTGCCAGCAGCCCGACAGGGCTGTCCTACGAGCAGTACTTC
>TRBV5-3|-|TRBJ2-1|12|-
CASSSRANEQFF
TGTGCCAGCAGCTCCCGGGCCAATGAGCAGTTCTTC
>TRBV27|TRBD1|TRBJ2-5|15|-
CADPIRDRVQETQYF
TGTGCCGACCCCATCCGGGACAGGGTTCAAGAGACCCAGTACTTC
>TRBV9|TRBD1|TRBJ2-2|15|few
CASSARDRVYGELFF
TGTGCCAGCAGCGCCAGGGACAGGGTCTACGGGGAGCTGTTTTTT
>TRBV4-3|-|TRBJ2-1|15|-
CASSQDSGPLNEQFF
TGCGCCAGCAGCCAAGATTCAGGGCCTTTGAATGAGCAGTTCTTC
>TRBV5-4|-|TRBJ1-1|16|few
CASSLNKGGTDTEAFF
TGTGCCAGCAGCTTAAACAAAGGGGGGACGGACACTGAAGCTTTCTTT
>TRBV20-1|-|TRBJ2-3|16|-
CSARSIGDTYTDTQYF
TGCAGTGCCAGGAGCATTGGGGACACATACACAGATACGCAGTATTTT
>TRBV7-2|-|TRBJ2-7|13|many
CASSLPLSYEQYF
TGTGCCAGCAGCTTACCTCTCTCCTACGAGCAGTACTTC
>TRBV7-6|-|TRBJ1-4|14|many
CASSNRAISEKLFF
TGTGCCAGCAGCAACAGGGCAATCAGTGAAAAACTGTTTTTT